This T cell receptor beta chain appears in the sequencing data of a study of T cell changes during pregnancy in multiple sclerosis. Data came from immunoSEQ multiplex PCR; TCRdb stores just in-frame clones and leaves some out. The data hold over 100,000 clones, with approximately 90% observed a single time. The V end was cut by 4 bases, the J end by 9 bases, with 13 bases between. CDR3 length: 13 residues. Germline CDR1 SNHLY, CDR2 FYNNEI. The chain combines TRBV2 with TRBJ1-3; TRBD1 is a possible D gene (5 bases). The input for sequencing was peripheral blood, taken in the third trimester of pregnancy. The source is a female donor with multiple sclerosis, enrolled in a pregnancy study. CDR3: CASSVGVGGTIYF. The CDR3 DNA is TGTGCCAGCAGTGTGGGTGTCGGGGGCACCATATATTTT.